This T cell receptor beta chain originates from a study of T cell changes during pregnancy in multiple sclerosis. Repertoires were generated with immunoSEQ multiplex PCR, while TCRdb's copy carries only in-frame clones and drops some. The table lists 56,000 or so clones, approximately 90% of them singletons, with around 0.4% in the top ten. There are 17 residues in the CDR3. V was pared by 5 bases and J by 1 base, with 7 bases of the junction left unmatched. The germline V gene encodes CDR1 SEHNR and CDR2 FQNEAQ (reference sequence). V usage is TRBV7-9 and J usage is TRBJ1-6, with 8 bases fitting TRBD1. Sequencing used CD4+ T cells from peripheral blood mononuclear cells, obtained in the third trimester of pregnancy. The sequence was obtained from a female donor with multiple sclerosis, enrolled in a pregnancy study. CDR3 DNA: TGTGCCAGCAGCCACCGACAGGGGATGTCCTATAATTCACCCCTCCACTTT. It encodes CASSHRQGMSYNSPLHF.